This TCR beta chain stems from a study of CD8+CD57+ T cells in acquired aplastic anemia. Whole-study context: Reads per healthy sample averaged about 9.8 million (CD4+) and some 12 million (CD8+). Study results and limitations: Patients and controls shared twenty-nine CD8+ CDR3 sequences.

TCR beta VDJ combinations and CDR3 sequences were profiled from genomic DNA. TCRdb ran MiXCR on the reads and lists one entry per CDR3 protein. This table has some 210,000 distinct CDR3 sequences, 61% appearing once. This CDR3 has 18 residues. V shed 6 bases and J 9 bases; nucleotides not matched to a gene: 19. Germline values: CDR1 DFQATT, CDR2 SNEGSKA (reference sequence). Notes on this clonotype: The antigen remains unidentified.

The chain carries TRBV20-1 and TRBJ2-1; 14 bases are shared with TRBD2. The sequencing sample was made of sorted CD4+, CD8+, or CD8+CD57+ T cells (not recorded which) from PBMCs. This TCR derives from a human donor in good health. Here the CDR3 DNA reads TGCAGTGCAGCCCGGACAGGGGGAGGGACTAGCGGGAGTAGTGAGCAGTTCTTC. Its translation is CSAARTGGGTSGSSEQFF.